The clone carrying this T cell receptor beta chain occurred once. The sample is drawn from a study of T cell clones after liver transplantation. Unstimulated PBMCs were sorted into CD3+CD4+ and CD3+CD8+ populations. The CDR3 sequence is 15 residues long. The germline gives CDR1 KGHSH, CDR2 LQKENI. The V gene lost 0 bases and the J gene lost 1 base, with 4 bases spanning the gap. The assay was immunoSEQ multiplex PCR, and TCRdb's table has in-frame clones only and misses some. This table holds approximately 19,000 clones, 80% found once. The input for sequencing was CD8+ T cells from blood, taken about 50 months after liver transplant. The chain has TRBV18 and TRBJ2-6; D is uncertain. The TCR was taken from a human patient who received a liver transplant. The graft donor may have given rise to some T cells. The CDR3 sequence: CASSPPWSGANVLTF. CDR3 DNA: TGTGCCAGCTCACCACCTTGGTCTGGGGCCAACGTCCTGACTTTC.